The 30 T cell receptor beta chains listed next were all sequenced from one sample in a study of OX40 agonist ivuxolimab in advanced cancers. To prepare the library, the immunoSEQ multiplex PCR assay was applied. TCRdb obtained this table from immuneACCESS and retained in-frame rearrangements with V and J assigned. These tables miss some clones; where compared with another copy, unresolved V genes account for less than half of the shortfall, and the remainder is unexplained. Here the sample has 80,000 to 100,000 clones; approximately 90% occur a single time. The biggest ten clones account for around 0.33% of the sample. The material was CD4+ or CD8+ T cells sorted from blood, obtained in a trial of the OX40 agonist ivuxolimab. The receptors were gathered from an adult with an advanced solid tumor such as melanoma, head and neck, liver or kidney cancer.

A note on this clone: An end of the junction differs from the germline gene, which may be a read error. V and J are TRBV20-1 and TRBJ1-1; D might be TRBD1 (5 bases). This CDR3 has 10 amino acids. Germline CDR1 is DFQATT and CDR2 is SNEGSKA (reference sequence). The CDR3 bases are TGCAGTGTTACGCCTGGGTATGGGGGTTTT. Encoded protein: CSVTPGYGGF.

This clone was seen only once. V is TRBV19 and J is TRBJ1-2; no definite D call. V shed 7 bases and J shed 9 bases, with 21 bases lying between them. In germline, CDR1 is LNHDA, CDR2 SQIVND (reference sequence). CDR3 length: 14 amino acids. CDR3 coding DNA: TGTGCCAGTACCCCGACCGTGATCGCACTTAGCTACACCTTC. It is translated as CASTPTVIALSYTF.

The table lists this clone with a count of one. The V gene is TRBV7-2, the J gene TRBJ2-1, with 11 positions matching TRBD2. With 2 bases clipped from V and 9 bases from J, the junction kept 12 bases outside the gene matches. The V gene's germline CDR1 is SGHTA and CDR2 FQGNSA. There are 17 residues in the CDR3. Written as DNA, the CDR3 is TGTGCCAGCAGCTTACAGACTAGCGGGAACCCTTTGGGTGAGCAGTTCTTC. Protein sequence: CASSLQTSGNPLGEQFF.

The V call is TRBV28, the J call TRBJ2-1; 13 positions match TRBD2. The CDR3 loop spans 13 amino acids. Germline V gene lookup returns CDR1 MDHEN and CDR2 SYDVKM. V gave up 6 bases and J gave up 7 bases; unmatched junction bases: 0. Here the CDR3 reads CASRLAGGNEQFF. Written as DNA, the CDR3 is TGTGCCAGCAGACTAGCGGGAGGGAATGAGCAGTTCTTC.

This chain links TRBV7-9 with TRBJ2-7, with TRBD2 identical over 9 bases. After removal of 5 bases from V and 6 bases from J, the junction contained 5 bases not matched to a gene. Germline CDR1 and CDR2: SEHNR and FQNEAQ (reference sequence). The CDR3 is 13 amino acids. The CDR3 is CASSPRTSVEQYF. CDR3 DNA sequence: TGTGCCAGCAGCCCCCGGACTAGCGTCGAGCAGTACTTC.

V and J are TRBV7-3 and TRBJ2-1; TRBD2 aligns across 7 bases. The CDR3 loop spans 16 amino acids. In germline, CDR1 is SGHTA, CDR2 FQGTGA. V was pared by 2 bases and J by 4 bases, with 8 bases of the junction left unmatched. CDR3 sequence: CASSLLRASGYNEQFF. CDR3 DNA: TGTGCCAGCAGCTTACTTAGGGCTAGCGGTTACAATGAGCAGTTCTTC. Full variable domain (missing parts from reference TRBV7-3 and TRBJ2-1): GAGVSQTPSNKVTEKGKYVELRCDPISGHTALYWYRQSLGQGPEFLIYFQGTGAADDSGLPNDRFFAVRPEGSVSTLKIQRTERGDSAVYLCASSLLRASGYNEQFFGPGTRLTVL.

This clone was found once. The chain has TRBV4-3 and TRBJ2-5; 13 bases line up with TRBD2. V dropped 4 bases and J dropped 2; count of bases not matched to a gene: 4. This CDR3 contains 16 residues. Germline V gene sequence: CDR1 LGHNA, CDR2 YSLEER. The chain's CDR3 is CASSRGLAGVQETQYF. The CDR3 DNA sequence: TGCGCCAGCAGCCGCGGACTAGCGGGGGTTCAAGAGACCCAGTACTTC.

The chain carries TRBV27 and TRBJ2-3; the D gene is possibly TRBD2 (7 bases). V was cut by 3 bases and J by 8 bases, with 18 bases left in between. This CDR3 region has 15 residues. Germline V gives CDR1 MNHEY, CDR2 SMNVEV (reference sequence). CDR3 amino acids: CASSFGGARFGTQYF. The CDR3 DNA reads TGTGCCAGCAGTTTTGGGGGGGCCCGCTTCGGTACGCAGTATTTT.

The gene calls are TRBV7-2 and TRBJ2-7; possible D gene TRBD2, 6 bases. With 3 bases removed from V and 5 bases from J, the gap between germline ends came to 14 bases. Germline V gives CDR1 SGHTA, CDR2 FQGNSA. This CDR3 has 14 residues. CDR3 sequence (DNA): TGTGCCAGCAGCTTGAACGGGAGAAGGGACGAGCAGTACTTC. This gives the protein CASSLNGRRDEQYF.

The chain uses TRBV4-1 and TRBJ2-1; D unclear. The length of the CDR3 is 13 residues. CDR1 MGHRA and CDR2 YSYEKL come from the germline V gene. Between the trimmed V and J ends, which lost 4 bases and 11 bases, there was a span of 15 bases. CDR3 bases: TGCGCCAGCAGCCTCCCCTTTGTTGGTCAGCAGTTCTTC. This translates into CASSLPFVGQQFF.

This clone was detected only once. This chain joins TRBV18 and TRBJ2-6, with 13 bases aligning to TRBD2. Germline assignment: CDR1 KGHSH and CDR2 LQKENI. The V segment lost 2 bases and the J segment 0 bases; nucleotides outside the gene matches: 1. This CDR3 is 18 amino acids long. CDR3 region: CASSPRTSGSSGANVLTF. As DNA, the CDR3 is TGTGCCAGCTCACCAAGGACTAGCGGGAGCTCTGGGGCCAACGTCCTGACTTTC.

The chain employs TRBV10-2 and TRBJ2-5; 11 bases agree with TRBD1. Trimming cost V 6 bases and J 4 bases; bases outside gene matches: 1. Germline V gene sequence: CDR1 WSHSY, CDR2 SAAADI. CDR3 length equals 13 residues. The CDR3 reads CASRGTGGETQYF. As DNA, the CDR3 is TGCGCCAGCAGAGGGACAGGGGGAGAGACCCAGTACTTC.

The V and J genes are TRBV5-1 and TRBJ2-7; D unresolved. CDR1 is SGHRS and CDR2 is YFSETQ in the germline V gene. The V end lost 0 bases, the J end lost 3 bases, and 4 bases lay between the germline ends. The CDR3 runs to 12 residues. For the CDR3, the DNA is TGCGCCAGCAGCTTGGAGGGCTACGAGCAGTACTTC. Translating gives CASSLEGYEQYF.

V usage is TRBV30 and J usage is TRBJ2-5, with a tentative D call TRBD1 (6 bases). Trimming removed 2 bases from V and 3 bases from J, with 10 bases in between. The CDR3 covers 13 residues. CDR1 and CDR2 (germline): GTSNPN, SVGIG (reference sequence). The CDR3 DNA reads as TGTGCCTGGAGTAGGGGGAGCAAAGAGACCCAGTACTTC. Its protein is CAWSRGSKETQYF.

The CDR3 reads CASSSGSTDTQYF. The DNA for the CDR3 is TGTGCCAGTAGTAGCGGATCCACAGATACGCAGTATTTT. The rearrangement links TRBV19 to TRBJ2-3; no reliable D call. With 4 bases removed from V and 2 bases from J, the gap between germline ends came to 7 bases. Germline loops: CDR1 LNHDA, CDR2 SQIVND (reference sequence). This CDR3 contains 13 residues. Complete variable domain (other parts from reference TRBV19 and TRBJ2-3): DGGITQSPKYLFRKEGQNVTLSCEQNLNHDAMYWYRQDPGQGLRLIYYSQIVNDFQKGDIAEGYSVSREKKESFPLTVTSAQKNPTAFYLCASSSGSTDTQYFGPGTRLTVL.

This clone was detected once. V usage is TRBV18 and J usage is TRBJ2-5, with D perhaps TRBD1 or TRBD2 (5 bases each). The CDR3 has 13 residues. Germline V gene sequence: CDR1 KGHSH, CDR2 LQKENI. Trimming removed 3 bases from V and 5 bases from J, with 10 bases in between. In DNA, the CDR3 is TGTGCCAGCTCACCGACTTGGGGGGAGACCCAGTACTTC. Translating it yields CASSPTWGETQYF.

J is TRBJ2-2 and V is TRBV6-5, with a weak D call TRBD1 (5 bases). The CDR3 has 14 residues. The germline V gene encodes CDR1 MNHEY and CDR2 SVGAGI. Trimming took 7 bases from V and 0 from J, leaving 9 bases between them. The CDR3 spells CASNRLSNTGELFF. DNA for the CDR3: TGTGCCAGCAACAGGTTGTCGAACACCGGGGAGCTGTTTTTT.

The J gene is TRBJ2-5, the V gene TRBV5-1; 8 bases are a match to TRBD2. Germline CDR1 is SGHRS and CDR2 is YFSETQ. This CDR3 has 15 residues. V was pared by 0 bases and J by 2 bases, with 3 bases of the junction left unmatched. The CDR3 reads CASSLASGRQETQYF. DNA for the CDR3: TGCGCCAGCAGCTTGGCCAGCGGGAGACAAGAGACCCAGTACTTC. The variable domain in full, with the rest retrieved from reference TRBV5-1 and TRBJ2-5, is KAGVTQTPRYLIKTRGQQVTLSCSPISGHRSVSWYQQTPGQGLQFLFEYFSETQRNKGNFPGRFSGRQFSNSRSEMNVSTLELGDSALYLCASSLASGRQETQYFGPGTRLLVL.

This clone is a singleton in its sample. The CDR3: CASSLDSTNEKLFF. For the CDR3, the DNA is TGCGCCAGCAGCTTGGACAGTACTAATGAAAAACTGTTTTTT. The gene calls are TRBV5-1 and TRBJ1-4; D is unclear. The germline V gene encodes CDR1 SGHRS and CDR2 YFSETQ. This CDR3 comprises 14 residues. The germline V and J ends were trimmed by 0 bases and 2 bases, with 5 bases remaining between them.

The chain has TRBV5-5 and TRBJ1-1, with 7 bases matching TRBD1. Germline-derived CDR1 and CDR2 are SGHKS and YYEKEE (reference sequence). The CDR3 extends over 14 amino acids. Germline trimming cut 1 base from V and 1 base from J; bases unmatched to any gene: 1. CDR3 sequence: CASSLRQGNTEAFF. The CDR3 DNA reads TGTGCCAGCAGCTTGAGACAGGGGAACACTGAAGCTTTCTTT.

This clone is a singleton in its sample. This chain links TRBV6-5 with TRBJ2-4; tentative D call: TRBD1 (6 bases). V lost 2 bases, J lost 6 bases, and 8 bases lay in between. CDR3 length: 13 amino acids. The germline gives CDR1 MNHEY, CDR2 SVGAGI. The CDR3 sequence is CASSYGRGNIQYF. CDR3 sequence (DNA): TGTGCCAGCAGTTACGGCAGGGGAAACATTCAGTACTTC.

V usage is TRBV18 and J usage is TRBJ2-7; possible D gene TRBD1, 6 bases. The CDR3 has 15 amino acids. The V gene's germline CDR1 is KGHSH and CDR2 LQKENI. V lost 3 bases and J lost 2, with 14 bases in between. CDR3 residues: CASSPGASLTYEQYF. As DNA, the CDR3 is TGTGCCAGCTCACCGGGGGCCTCCCTTACCTACGAGCAGTACTTC.

CDR3 sequence reads: CASSPSYEQYF. The CDR3 coding sequence is TGTGCCAGCAGCCCTTCCTACGAGCAGTACTTC. The chain uses TRBV11-3 and TRBJ2-7; unclear D gene. The CDR3 runs 11 residues. V shed 5 bases and J shed 1 base, with 3 bases lying between them. The germline V gene encodes CDR1 SGHNT and CDR2 YENEEA.

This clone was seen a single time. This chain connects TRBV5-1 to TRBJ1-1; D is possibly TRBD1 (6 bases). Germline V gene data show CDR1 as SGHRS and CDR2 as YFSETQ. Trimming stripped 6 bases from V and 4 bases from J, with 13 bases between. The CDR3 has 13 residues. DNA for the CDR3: TGCGCCAGCATGGGGGGCGTGGGCACTGAAGCTTTCTTT. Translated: CASMGGVGTEAFF.

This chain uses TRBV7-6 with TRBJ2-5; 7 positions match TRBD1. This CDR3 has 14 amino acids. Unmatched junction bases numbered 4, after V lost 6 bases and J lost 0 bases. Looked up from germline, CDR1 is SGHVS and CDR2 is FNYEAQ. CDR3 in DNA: TGTGCCAGCAGACCCACAGGGGACCAAGAGACCCAGTACTTC. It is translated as CASRPTGDQETQYF.

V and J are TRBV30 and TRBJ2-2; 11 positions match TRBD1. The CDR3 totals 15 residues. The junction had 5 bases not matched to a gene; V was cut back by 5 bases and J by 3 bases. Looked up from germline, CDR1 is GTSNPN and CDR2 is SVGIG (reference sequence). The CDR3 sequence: CAWSGQGVYTGELFF. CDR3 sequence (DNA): TGTGCCTGGTCGGGACAGGGGGTCTACACCGGGGAGCTGTTTTTT.

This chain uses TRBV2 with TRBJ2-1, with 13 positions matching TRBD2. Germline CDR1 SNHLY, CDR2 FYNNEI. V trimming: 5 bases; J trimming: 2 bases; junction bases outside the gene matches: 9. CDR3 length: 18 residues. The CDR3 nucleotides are TGTGCCAGCAGTACCGGGACTAGCGGGACCCCACCCTACAATGAGCAGTTCTTC. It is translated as CASSTGTSGTPPYNEQFF.

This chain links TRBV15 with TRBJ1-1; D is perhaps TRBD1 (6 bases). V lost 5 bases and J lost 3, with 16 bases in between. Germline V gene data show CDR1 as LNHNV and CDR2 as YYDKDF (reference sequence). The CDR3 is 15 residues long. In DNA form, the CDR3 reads TGTGCCACCAGCCCCAAAGGTGGGGGCCACACTGAAGCTTTCTTT. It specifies CATSPKGGGHTEAFF.

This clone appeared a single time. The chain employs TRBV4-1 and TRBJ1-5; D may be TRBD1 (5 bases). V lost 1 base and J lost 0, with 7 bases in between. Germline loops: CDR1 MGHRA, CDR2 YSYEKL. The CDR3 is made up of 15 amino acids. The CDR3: CASSQAGNSNQPQHF. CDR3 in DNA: TGCGCCAGCAGCCAAGCAGGGAATAGCAATCAGCCCCAGCATTTT.

This chain's CDR3 is CASSDGTGGYEQYF. DNA for the CDR3: TGTGCCAGTAGCGACGGGACTGGGGGCTACGAGCAGTACTTC. The genes are TRBV19 and TRBJ2-7, with D possibly being TRBD2 (6 bases). Germline V gene sequence: CDR1 LNHDA, CDR2 SQIVND (reference sequence). The CDR3 runs to 14 residues. V lost 6 bases and J lost 3, with 15 bases in between.